This T cell receptor beta chain is from a study of T cells in Graves' hyperthyroidism and ophthalmopathy. Clinicians diagnosed patients from clinical symptoms, serum thyroxine and TRAb, thyroid ultrasound and orbital computed tomography. This CDR3 comprises 17 residues. After removal of 5 bases from V and 0 bases from J, the junction contained 11 bases not matched to a gene. The TCR beta CDR3 regions underwent amplification using RNA transcripts as the source. RT-PCR in the first round (using the HTBI primer set) targeted the TCR CDR3. A single record per CDR3 protein comes from TCRdb applying MiXCR to the multiplex PCR reads. The repertoire holds almost 600,000 distinct CDR3 sequences, with just over 45% as singletons.

The sequenced material came from peripheral blood or thyroid tissue (not recorded which). The chain is built from TRBV12-3 or TRBV12-4 and TRBJ1-1; 8 bases align to TRBD1. The source is a woman between 18 and 29 years old with Graves' hyperthyroidism. The CDR3 spells CASSLDRGILMNTEAFF. CDR3 in DNA: TGTGCCAGCAGTCTAGACAGGGGTATCCTAATGAACACTGAAGCTTTCTTT.